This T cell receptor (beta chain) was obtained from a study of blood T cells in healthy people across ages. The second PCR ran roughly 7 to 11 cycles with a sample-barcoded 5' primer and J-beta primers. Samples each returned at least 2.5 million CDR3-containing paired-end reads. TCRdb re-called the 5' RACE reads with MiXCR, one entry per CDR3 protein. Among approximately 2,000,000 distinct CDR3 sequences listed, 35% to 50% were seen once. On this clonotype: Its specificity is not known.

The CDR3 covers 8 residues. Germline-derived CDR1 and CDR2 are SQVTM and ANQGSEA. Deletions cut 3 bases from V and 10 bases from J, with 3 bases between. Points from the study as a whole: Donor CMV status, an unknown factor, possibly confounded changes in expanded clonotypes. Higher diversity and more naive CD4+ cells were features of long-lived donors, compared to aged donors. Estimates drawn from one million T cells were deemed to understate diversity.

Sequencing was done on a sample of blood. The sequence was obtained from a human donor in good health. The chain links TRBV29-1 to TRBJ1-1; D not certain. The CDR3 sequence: CSVDRAFF. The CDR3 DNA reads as TGCAGCGTTGATCGAGCTTTCTTT.